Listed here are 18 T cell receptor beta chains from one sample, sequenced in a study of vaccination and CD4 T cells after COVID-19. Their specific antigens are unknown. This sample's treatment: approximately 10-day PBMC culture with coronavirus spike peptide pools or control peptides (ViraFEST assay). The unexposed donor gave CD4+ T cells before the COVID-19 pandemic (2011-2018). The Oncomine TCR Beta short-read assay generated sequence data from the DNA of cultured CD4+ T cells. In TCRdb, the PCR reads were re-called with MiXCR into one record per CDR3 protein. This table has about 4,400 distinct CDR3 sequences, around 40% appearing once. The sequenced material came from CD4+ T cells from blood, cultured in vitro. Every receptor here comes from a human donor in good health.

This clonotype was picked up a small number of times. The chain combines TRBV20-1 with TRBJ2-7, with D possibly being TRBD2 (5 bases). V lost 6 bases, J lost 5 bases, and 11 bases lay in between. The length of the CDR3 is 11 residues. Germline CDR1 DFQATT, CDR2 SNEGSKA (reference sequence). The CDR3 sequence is CSAGVVNEQYF. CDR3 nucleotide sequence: TGCAGTGCCGGGGTGGTAAACGAGCAGTACTTC.

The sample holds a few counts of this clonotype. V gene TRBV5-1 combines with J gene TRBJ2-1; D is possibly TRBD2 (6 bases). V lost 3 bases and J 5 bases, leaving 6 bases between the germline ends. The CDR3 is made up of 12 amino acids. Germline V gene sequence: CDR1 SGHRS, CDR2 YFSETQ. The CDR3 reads CASSSGDNEQFF. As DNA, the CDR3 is TGCGCCAGCAGCTCGGGGGACAATGAGCAGTTCTTC.

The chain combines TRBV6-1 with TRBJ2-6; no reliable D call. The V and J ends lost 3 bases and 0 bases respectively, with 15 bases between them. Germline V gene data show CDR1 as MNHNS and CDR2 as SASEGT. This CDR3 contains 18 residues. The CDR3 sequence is CASSEPPAADSGANVLTF. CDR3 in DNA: TGTGCCAGCAGTGAGCCCCCTGCCGCAGACTCTGGGGCCAACGTCCTGACTTTC.

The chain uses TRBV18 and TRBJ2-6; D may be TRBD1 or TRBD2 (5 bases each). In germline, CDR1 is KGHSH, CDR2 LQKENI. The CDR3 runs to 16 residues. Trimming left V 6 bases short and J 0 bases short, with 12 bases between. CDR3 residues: CASSGTVSSGANVLTF. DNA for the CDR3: TGTGCCAGCTCTGGGACGGTGAGCTCTGGGGCCAACGTCCTGACTTTC.

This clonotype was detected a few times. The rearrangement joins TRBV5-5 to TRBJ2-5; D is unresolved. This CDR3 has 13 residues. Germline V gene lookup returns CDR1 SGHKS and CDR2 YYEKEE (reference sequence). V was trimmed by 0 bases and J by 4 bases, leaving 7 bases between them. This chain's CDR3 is CASSLEWAETQYF. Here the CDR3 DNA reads TGTGCCAGCAGCTTGGAATGGGCAGAGACCCAGTACTTC.

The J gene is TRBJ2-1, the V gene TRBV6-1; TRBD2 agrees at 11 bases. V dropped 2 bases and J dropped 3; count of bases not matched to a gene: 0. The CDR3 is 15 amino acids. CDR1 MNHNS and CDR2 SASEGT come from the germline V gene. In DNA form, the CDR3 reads TGTGCCAGCAGTGAACTAGCGGGGGGCTACAATGAGCAGTTCTTC. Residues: CASSELAGGYNEQFF.

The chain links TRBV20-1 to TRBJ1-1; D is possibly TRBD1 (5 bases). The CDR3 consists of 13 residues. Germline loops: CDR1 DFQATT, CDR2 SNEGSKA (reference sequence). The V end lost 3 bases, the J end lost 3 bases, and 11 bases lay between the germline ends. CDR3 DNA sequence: TGCAGTGCTAGGGGCAGGGTGGACACTGAAGCTTTCTTT. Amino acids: CSARGRVDTEAFF.

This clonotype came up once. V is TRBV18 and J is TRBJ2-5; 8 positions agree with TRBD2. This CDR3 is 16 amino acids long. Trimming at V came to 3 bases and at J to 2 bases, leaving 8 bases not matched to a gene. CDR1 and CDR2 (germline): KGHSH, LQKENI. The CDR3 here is CASSPMAGGIQETQYF. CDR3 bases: TGTGCCAGCTCACCGATGGCGGGGGGAATACAAGAGACCCAGTACTTC.

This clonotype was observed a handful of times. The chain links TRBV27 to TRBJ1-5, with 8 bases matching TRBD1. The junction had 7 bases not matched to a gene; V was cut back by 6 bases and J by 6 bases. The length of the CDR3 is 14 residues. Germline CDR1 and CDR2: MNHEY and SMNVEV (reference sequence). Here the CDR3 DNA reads TGTGCCAGCAGCTCCTCCAGGGGGCCTCAGCCCCAGCATTTT. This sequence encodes CASSSSRGPQPQHF.

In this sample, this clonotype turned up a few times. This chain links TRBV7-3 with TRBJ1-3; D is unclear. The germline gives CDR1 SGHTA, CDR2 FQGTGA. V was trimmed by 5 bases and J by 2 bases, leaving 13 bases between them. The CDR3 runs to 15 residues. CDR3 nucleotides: TGTGCCAGCAGCCTCAATATGGGAGCTGGAAACACCATATATTTT. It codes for CASSLNMGAGNTIYF.

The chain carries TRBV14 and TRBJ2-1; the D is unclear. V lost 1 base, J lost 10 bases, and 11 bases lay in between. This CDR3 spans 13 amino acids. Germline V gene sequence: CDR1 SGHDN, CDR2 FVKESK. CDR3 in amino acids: CASSQGVLAEQFF. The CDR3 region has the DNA TGTGCCAGCAGCCAAGGGGTCTTGGCGGAGCAGTTCTTC.

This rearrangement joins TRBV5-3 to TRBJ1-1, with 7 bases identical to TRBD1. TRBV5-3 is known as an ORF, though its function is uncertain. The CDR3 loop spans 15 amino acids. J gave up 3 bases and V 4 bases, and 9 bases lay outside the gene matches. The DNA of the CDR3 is TGTGCCAGAAGCAGGGCTGGACAGGAGGACACTGAAGCTTTCTTT. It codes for CARSRAGQEDTEAFF.

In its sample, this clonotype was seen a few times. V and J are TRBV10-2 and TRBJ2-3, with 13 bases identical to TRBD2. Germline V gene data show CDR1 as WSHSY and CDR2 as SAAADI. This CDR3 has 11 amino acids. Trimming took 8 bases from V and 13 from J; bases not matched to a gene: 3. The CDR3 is CASGGLAGEYF. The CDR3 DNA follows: TGCGCCAGCGGAGGACTAGCGGGGGAGTATTTT.

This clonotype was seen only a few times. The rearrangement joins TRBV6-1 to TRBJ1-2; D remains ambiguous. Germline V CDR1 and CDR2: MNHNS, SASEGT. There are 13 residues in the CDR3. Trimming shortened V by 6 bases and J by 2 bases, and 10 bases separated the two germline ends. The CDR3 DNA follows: TGTGCCAGCAGACCCGACGGCAACTATGGCTACACCTTC. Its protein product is CASRPDGNYGYTF.

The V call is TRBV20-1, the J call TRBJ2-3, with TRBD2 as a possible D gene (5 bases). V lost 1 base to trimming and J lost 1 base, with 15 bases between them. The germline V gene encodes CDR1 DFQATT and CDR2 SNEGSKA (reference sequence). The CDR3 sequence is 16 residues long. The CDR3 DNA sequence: TGCAGTGCTAGAGGAGGAGGAGTCGGAGGCACAGATACGCAGTATTTT. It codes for CSARGGGVGGTDTQYF.

CDR3 sequence reads: CASSPTGRGLNYGYTF. The CDR3 bases are TGTGCCAGCAGCCCTACTGGAAGGGGGCTGAACTATGGCTACACCTTC. This chain joins TRBV5-4 and TRBJ1-2; TRBD1 aligns across 7 bases. Germline CDR1 is SGHNT and CDR2 is YYREEE (reference sequence). This CDR3 has 16 amino acids. With 4 bases clipped from V and 2 bases from J, the junction kept 11 bases outside the gene matches.

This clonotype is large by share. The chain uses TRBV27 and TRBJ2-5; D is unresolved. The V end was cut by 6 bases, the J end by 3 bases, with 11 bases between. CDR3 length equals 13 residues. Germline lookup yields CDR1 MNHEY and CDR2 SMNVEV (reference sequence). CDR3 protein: CASSSYGKETQYF. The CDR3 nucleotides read TGTGCCAGCAGCTCTTACGGTAAAGAGACCCAGTACTTC.

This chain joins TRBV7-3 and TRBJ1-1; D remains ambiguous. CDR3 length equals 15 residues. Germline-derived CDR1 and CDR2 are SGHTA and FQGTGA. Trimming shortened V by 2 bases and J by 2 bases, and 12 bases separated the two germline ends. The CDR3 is CASSLLSLPNTEAFF. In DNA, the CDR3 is TGTGCCAGCAGCTTACTTTCCTTGCCCAACACTGAAGCTTTCTTT.